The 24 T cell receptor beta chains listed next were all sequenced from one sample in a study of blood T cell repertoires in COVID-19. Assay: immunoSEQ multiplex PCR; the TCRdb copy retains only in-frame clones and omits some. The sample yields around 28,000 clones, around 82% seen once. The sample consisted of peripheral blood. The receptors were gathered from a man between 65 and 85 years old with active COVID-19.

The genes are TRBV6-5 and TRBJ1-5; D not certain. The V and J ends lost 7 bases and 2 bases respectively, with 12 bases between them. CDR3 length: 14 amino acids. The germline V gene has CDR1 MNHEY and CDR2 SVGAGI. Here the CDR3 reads CASIPTRGNQPQHF. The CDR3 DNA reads TGTGCCAGCATTCCTACGCGGGGCAATCAGCCCCAGCATTTT.

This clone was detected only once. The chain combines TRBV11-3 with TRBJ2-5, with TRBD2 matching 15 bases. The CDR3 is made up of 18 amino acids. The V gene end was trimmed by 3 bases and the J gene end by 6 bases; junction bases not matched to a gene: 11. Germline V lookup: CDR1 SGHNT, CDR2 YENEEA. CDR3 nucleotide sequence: TGTGCCAGCAGCTTCACAGGACTAGCGGGGGGGGAGGCTCAGACCCAGTACTTC. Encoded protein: CASSFTGLAGGEAQTQYF.

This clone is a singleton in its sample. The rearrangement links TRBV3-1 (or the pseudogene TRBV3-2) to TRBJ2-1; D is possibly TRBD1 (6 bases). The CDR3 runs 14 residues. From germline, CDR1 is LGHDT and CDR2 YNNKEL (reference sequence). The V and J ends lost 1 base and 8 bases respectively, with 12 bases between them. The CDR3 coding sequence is TGTGCCAGCAGCCAAGGGTTGGGGGCGCATGAGCAGTTCTTC. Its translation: CASSQGLGAHEQFF.

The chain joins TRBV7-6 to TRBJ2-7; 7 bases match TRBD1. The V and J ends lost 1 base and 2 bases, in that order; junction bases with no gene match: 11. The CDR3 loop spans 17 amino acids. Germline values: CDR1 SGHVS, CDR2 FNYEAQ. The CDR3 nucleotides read TGTGCCAGCAGCTTAGAATCCGAGACAGGGCTCCCCTACGAGCAGTACTTC. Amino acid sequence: CASSLESETGLPYEQYF.

The CDR3 sequence: CASSRTGLSSYEQYF. CDR3 DNA sequence: TGCGCCAGCAGCCGGACAGGGTTGAGCTCCTACGAGCAGTACTTC. J is TRBJ2-7 and V is TRBV5-1, with 8 bases identical to TRBD1. The V gene end was trimmed by 4 bases and the J gene end by 0 bases; junction bases not matched to a gene: 6. Germline CDR1 is SGHRS and CDR2 is YFSETQ. The CDR3 covers 15 residues.

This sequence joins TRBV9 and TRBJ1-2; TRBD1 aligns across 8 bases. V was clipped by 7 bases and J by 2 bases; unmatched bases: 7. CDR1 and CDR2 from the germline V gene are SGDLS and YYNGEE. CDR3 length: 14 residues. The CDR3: CASRRGQGNYGYTF. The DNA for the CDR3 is TGTGCCAGCCGCCGTGGACAGGGCAACTATGGCTACACCTTC.

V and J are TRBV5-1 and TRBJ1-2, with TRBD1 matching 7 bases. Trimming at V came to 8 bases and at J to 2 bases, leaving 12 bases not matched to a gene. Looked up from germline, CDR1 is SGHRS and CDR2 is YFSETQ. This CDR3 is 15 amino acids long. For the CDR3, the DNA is TGCGCCAGTAGACCAGAGGGGGCCCCCAACTATGGCTACACCTTC. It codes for CASRPEGAPNYGYTF.

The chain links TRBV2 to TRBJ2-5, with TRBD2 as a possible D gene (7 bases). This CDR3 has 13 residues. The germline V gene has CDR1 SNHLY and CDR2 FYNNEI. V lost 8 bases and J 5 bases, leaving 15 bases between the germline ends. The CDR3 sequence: CASHGGAKETQYF. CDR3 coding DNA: TGTGCCAGCCATGGGGGGGCGAAGGAGACCCAGTACTTC.

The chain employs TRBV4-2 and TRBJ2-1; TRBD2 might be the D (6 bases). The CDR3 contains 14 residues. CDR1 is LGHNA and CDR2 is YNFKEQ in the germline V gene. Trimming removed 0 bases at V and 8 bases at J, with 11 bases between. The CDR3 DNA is TGTGCCAGCAGCCAAGATCCCAGGGACTATGAGCAGTTCTTC. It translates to CASSQDPRDYEQFF.

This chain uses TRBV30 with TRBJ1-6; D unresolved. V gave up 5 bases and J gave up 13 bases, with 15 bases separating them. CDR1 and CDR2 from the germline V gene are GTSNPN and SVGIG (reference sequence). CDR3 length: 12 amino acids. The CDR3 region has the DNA TGTGCCTGGGGTCCTATTCGCGCGCCCCTCCACTTT. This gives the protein CAWGPIRAPLHF.

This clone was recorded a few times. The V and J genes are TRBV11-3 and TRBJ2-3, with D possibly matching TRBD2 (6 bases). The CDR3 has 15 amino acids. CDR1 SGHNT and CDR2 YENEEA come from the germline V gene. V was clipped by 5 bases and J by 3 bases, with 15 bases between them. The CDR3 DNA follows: TGTGCCAGCAGCCCGGACCCTGGGAGGACAGATACGCAGTATTTT. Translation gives CASSPDPGRTDTQYF.

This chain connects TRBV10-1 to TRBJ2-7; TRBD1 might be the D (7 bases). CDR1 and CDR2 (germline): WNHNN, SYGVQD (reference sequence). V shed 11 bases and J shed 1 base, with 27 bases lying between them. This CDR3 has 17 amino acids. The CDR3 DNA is TGCGCCGCCTGGCGGGGACAGAAAATTTTCACATCCTACGAGCAGTACTTC. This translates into CAAWRGQKIFTSYEQYF.

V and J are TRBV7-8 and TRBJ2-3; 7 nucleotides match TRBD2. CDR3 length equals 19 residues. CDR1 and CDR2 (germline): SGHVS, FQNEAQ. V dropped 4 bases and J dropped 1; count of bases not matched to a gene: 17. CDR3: CASSSRVVSGGRGTDTQYF. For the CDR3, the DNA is TGTGCCAGCAGCTCTAGGGTGGTGTCGGGGGGTCGAGGCACAGATACGCAGTATTTT.

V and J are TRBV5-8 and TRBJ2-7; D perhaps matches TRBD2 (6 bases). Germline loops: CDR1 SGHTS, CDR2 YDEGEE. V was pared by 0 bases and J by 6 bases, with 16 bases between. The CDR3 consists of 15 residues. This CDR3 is CASSLGFGGGTEQYF. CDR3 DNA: TGTGCCAGCAGCTTGGGGTTCGGTGGGGGGACCGAGCAGTACTTC.

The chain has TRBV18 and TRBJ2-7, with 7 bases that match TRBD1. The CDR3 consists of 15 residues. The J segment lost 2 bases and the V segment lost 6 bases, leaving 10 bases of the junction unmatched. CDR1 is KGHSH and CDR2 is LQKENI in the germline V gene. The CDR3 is CASSLGQEFPYEQYF. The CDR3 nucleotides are TGTGCCAGCTCTCTCGGACAGGAGTTCCCCTACGAGCAGTACTTC.

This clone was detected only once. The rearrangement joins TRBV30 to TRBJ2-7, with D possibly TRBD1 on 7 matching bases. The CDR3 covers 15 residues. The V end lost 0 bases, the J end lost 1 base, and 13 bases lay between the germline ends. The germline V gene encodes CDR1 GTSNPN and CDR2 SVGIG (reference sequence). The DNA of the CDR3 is TGTGCCTGGAGTGTACGCGGGACAGCATCCTACGAGCAGTACTTC. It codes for CAWSVRGTASYEQYF.

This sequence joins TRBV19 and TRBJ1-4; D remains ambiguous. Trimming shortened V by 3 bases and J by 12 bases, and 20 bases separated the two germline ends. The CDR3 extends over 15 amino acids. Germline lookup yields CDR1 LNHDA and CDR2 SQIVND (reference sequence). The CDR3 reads CASSMERATTPELFF. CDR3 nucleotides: TGTGCCAGTAGTATGGAGAGAGCCACAACGCCGGAACTGTTTTTT. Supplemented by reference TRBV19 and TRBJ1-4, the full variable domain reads DGGITQSPKYLFRKEGQNVTLSCEQNLNHDAMYWYRQDPGQGLRLIYYSQIVNDFQKGDIAEGYSVSREKKESFPLTVTSAQKNPTAFYLCASSMERATTPELFFGSGTQLSVL.

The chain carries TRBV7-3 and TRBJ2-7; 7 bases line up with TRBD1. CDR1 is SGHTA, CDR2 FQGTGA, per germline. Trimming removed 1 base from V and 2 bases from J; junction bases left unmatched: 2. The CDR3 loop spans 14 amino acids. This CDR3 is CASSLMQGAYEQYF. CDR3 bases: TGTGCCAGCAGCTTAATGCAGGGGGCCTACGAGCAGTACTTC.

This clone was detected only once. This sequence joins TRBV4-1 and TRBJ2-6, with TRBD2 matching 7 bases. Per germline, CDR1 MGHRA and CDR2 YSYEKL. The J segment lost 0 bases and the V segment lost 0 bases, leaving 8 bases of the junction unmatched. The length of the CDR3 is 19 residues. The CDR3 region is CASSQEGGRGYSGANVLTF. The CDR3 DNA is TGCGCCAGCAGCCAAGAGGGAGGGCGAGGATACTCTGGGGCCAACGTCCTGACTTTC.

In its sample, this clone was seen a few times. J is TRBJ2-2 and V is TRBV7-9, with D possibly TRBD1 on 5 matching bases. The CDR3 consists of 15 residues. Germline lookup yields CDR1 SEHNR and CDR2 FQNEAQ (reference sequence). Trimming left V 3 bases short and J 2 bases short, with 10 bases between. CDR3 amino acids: CASSLDTPNTGELFF. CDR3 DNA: TGTGCCAGCAGCTTGGACACTCCCAACACCGGGGAGCTGTTTTTT. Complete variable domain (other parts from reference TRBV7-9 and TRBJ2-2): DTGVSQNPRHKITKRGQNVTFRCDPISEHNRLYWYRQTLGQGPEFLTYFQNEAQLEKSRLLSDRFSAERPKGSFSTLEIQRTEQGDSAMYLCASSLDTPNTGELFFGEGSRLTVL.

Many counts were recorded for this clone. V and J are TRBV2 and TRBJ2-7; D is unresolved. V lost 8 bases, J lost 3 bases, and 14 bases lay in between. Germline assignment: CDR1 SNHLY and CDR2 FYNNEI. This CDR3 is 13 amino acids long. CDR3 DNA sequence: TGTGCCAGCTTACGGGTCGTCGGCTACGAGCAGTACTTC. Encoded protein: CASLRVVGYEQYF.

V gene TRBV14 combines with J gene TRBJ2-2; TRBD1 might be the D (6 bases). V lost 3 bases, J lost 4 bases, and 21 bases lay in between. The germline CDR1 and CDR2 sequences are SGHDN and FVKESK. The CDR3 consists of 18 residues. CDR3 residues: CASSQIPPGWGRTGELFF. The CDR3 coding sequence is TGTGCCAGCAGCCAGATCCCCCCCGGCTGGGGGCGCACCGGGGAGCTGTTTTTT.

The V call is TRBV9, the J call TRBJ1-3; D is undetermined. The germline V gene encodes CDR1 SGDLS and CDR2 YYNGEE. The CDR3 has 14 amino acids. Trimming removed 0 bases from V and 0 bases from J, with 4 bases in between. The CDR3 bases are TGTGCCAGCAGCGTAGAGAGCTCTGGAAACACCATATATTTT. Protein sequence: CASSVESSGNTIYF.

CDR3 region: CASSIGRQGVSGYTF. CDR3 DNA sequence: TGTGCCAGTAGTATAGGGAGACAGGGGGTCAGTGGCTACACCTTC. This chain connects TRBV19 to TRBJ1-2, with 9 bases fitting TRBD1. CDR1 LNHDA and CDR2 SQIVND come from the germline V gene (reference sequence). The junction had 7 bases not matched to a gene; V was cut back by 1 base and J by 7 bases. The CDR3 covers 15 residues.